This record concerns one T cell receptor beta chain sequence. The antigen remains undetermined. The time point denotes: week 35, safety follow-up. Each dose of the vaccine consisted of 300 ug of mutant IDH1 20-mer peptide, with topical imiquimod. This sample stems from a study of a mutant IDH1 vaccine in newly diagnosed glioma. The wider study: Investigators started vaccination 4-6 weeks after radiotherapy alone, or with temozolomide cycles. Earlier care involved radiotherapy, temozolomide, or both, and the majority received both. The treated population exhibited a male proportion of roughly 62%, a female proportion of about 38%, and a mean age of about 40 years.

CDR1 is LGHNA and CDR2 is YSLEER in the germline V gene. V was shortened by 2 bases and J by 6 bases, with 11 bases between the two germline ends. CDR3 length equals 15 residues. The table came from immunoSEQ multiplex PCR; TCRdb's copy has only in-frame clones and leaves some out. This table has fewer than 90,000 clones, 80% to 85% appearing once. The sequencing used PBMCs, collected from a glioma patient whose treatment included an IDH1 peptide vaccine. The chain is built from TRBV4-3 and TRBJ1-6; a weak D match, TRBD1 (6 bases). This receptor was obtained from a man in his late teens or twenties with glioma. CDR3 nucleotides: TGCGCCAGCAGCCAAAGAAGGACAGTTAATTCACCCCTCCACTTT. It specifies CASSQRRTVNSPLHF.